This TCR beta chain came from a study of blood T cell repertoires in COVID-19. Study information: T cells, B-cell-depleted T cells, or PBMCs provided the cDNA or gDNA that served as material.

Produced via immunoSEQ multiplex PCR; TCRdb's table is partial and in-frame only. Of about 58,000 clones listed, around nine tenths are singletons. CDR1 and CDR2 (germline): LGHNA, YNFKEQ. With V trimmed by 0 bases and J by 3 bases, 8 bases remained unmatched. The CDR3 runs to 17 residues. This chain uses TRBV4-2 with TRBJ2-4; 7 bases map to TRBD2. Source material: peripheral blood. This clonotype was sampled from a woman in her fifties or sixties with active COVID-19. CDR3 DNA: TGTGCCAGCAGCCAAGATGACAGCGGCGGGGGCAAAAACATTCAGTACTTC. Translating it yields CASSQDDSGGGKNIQYF.